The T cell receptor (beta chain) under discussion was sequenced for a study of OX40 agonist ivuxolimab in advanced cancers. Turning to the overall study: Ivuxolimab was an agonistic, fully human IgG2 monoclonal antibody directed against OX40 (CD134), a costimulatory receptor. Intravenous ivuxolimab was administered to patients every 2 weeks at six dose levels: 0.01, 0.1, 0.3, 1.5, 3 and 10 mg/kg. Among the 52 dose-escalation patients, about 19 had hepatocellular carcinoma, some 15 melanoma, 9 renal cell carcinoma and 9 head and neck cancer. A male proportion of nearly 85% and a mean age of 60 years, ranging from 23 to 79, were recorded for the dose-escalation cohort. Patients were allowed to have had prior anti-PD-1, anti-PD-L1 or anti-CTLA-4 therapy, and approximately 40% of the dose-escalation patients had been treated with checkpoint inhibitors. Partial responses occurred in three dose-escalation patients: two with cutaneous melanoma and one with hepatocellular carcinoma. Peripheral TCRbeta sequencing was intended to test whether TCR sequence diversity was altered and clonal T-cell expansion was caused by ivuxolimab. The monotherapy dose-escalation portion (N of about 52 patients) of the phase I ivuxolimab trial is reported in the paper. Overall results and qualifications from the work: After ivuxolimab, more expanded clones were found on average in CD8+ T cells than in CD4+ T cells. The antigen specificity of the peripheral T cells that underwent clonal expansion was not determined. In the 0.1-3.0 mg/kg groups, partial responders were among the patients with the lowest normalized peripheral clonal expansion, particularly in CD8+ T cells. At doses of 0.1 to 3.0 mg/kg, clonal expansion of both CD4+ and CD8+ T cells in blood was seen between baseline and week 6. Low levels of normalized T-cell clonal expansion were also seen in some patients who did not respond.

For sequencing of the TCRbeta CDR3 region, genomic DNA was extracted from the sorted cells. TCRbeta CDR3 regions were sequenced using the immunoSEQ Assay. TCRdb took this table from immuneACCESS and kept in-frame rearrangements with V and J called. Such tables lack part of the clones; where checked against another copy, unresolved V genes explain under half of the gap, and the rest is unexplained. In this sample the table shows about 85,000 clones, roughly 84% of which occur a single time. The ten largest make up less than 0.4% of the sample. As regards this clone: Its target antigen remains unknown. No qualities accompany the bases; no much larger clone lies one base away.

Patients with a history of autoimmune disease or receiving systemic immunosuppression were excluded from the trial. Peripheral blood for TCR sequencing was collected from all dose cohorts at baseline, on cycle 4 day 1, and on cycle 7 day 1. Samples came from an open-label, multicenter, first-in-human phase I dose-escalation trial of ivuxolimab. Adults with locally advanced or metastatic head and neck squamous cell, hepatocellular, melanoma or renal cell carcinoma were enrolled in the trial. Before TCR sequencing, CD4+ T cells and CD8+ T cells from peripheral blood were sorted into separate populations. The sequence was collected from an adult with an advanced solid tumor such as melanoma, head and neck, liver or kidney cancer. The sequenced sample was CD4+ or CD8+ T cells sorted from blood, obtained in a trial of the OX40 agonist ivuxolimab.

The CDR3 protein is CASSANRLASTDTQYF. At the DNA level, the sequence is TGTGCCAGCAGTGCGAACCGACTAGCTAGCACAGATACGCAGTATTTT. The sequence is built from TRBV6-1 and TRBJ2-3; 7 bases in the junction line up with TRBD2. Trimming takes 4 bases off V and 0 bases off J; junction bases not matched to a gene: 7. CDR1 and CDR2 (MNHNS, SASEGT) derive from the germline V gene. The CDR3 goes from the cysteine to the phenylalanine over 16 residues. The entry retains the CDR3 DNA only, 48 bases that are in frame from base 1.